Below are 11 T cell receptor beta chains sequenced from a single sample in a study of cytomegalovirus exposure and HLA in healthy donors. Clones were read by immunoSEQ multiplex PCR, and TCRdb kept only the in-frame ones, dropping some. The sample lists hundreds of thousands of clones, about 87% occurring once. What was sequenced was PBMCs. The receptors were sampled from a man younger than 35 in good health and CMV-seronegative.

J is TRBJ2-7 and V is TRBV23-1, with D perhaps TRBD1 (6 bases). TRBV23-1 is marked as an open reading frame, function uncertain. The CDR3 is 19 residues long. Trimming shortened V by 3 bases and J by 0 bases, and 24 bases separated the two germline ends. For the CDR3, the DNA is TGCGCCAGCAGTCATCGAGGTTCTTTGACAGGATGGGCCTCCTACGAGCAGTACTTC. Residues: CASSHRGSLTGWASYEQYF.

The rearrangement joins TRBV19 to TRBJ1-2; a possible D gene is TRBD1 (5 bases). V dropped 7 bases and J dropped 0 bases, with 12 bases sitting between them. In germline, CDR1 is LNHDA, CDR2 SQIVND (reference sequence). CDR3 length: 14 amino acids. The CDR3 DNA is TGTGCCAGTACCCCAGGACAATCTAACTATGGCTACACCTTC. Amino acids: CASTPGQSNYGYTF. The full variable domain, its missing parts supplied by reference TRBV19 and TRBJ1-2, is DGGITQSPKYLFRKEGQNVTLSCEQNLNHDAMYWYRQDPGQGLRLIYYSQIVNDFQKGDIAEGYSVSREKKESFPLTVTSAQKNPTAFYLCASTPGQSNYGYTFGSGTRLTVV.

The chain uses TRBV7-9 and TRBJ2-6, with 7 bases fitting TRBD1. J was trimmed by 1 base and V by 0 bases; bases with no gene match: 9. This CDR3 spans 19 amino acids. Per the germline V gene, CDR1 is SEHNR and CDR2 is FQNEAQ (reference sequence). CDR3 sequence (DNA): TGTGCCAGCAGCTTAGCCGGGACAGTGAGACATTCTGGGGCCAACGTCCTGACTTTC. As protein: CASSLAGTVRHSGANVLTF.

This sequence joins TRBV30 and TRBJ1-1; D is uncertain. Trimming removed 3 bases at V and 1 base at J, with 6 bases between. The CDR3 is 12 amino acids. Looked up from germline, CDR1 is GTSNPN and CDR2 is SVGIG (reference sequence). The CDR3 is CAWRGQNTEAFF. CDR3 nucleotides: TGTGCCTGGAGGGGCCAGAACACTGAAGCTTTCTTT.

In nucleotides, the CDR3 is TGCGCCAGCAGCTTGGCCGGGTTGAGTGAGCAGTTCTTC. The encoded protein is CASSLAGLSEQFF. The V and J genes are TRBV5-1 and TRBJ2-1, with D hard to call. Trimming shortened V by 0 bases and J by 9 bases, and 10 bases separated the two germline ends. Germline V CDR1 and CDR2: SGHRS, YFSETQ. This CDR3 comprises 13 residues. Full variable domain (rest looked up from reference TRBV5-1 and TRBJ2-1): KAGVTQTPRYLIKTRGQQVTLSCSPISGHRSVSWYQQTPGQGLQFLFEYFSETQRNKGNFPGRFSGRQFSNSRSEMNVSTLELGDSALYLCASSLAGLSEQFFGPGTRLTVL.

This chain links TRBV5-6 with TRBJ2-5, with D uncertain. CDR1 is SGHDT, CDR2 YYEEEE, per germline. V lost 1 base to trimming and J lost 4 bases, with 5 bases between them. CDR3 length: 12 amino acids. The CDR3 DNA reads TGTGCCAGCAGCTTGCTTTCAGAGACCCAGTACTTC. Amino acid sequence: CASSLLSETQYF.

The gene calls are TRBV28 and TRBJ2-3; weak D call: TRBD1 (7 bases). CDR3 length: 17 residues. Trimming left V 3 bases short and J 0 bases short, with 16 bases between. The germline V gene encodes CDR1 MDHEN and CDR2 SYDVKM. CDR3 sequence (DNA): TGTGCCAGCAGTTTCTCCCCGCGGGACAGCAGCACAGATACGCAGTATTTT. This sequence encodes CASSFSPRDSSTDTQYF.

The rearrangement links TRBV28 to TRBJ1-2, with 7 bases that match TRBD1. After removal of 2 bases from V and 8 bases from J, the junction contained 5 bases not matched to a gene. In germline, CDR1 is MDHEN, CDR2 SYDVKM. CDR3 length equals 13 residues. This CDR3 is CASSLPRQGGYTF. CDR3 nucleotide sequence: TGTGCCAGCAGTTTACCCCGACAGGGAGGCTACACCTTC.

The chain is built from TRBV29-1 and TRBJ2-2; D uncertain. CDR3 length: 12 residues. Germline V gene sequence: CDR1 SQVTM, CDR2 ANQGSEA. V lost 4 bases and J 5 bases, leaving 8 bases between the germline ends. The CDR3: CSVGLGTGELFF. CDR3 sequence (DNA): TGCAGCGTTGGACTTGGGACCGGGGAGCTGTTTTTT.

This clone was counted only a few times. This chain joins TRBV6-4 and TRBJ2-2; TRBD2 matches 12 bases. Germline-derived CDR1 and CDR2 are MRHNA and SNTAGT. V was pared by 2 bases and J by 3 bases, with 1 base of the junction left unmatched. The CDR3 has 16 amino acids. In DNA form, the CDR3 reads TGTGCCAGCAGTGACGCTAGCGGGGGGGACACCGGGGAGCTGTTTTTT. This encodes CASSDASGGDTGELFF.

The chain couples TRBV25-1 to TRBJ2-5, with 10 positions matching TRBD1. CDR3 length: 15 residues. Germline V gene lookup returns CDR1 MGHDK and CDR2 SYGVNS. The ends lost 4 bases at V and 2 bases at J; junction bases unmatched: 4. CDR3 coding DNA: TGTGCCAGCAGTGGAACGGACAGGGGGCAAGAGACCCAGTACTTC. As protein: CASSGTDRGQETQYF.